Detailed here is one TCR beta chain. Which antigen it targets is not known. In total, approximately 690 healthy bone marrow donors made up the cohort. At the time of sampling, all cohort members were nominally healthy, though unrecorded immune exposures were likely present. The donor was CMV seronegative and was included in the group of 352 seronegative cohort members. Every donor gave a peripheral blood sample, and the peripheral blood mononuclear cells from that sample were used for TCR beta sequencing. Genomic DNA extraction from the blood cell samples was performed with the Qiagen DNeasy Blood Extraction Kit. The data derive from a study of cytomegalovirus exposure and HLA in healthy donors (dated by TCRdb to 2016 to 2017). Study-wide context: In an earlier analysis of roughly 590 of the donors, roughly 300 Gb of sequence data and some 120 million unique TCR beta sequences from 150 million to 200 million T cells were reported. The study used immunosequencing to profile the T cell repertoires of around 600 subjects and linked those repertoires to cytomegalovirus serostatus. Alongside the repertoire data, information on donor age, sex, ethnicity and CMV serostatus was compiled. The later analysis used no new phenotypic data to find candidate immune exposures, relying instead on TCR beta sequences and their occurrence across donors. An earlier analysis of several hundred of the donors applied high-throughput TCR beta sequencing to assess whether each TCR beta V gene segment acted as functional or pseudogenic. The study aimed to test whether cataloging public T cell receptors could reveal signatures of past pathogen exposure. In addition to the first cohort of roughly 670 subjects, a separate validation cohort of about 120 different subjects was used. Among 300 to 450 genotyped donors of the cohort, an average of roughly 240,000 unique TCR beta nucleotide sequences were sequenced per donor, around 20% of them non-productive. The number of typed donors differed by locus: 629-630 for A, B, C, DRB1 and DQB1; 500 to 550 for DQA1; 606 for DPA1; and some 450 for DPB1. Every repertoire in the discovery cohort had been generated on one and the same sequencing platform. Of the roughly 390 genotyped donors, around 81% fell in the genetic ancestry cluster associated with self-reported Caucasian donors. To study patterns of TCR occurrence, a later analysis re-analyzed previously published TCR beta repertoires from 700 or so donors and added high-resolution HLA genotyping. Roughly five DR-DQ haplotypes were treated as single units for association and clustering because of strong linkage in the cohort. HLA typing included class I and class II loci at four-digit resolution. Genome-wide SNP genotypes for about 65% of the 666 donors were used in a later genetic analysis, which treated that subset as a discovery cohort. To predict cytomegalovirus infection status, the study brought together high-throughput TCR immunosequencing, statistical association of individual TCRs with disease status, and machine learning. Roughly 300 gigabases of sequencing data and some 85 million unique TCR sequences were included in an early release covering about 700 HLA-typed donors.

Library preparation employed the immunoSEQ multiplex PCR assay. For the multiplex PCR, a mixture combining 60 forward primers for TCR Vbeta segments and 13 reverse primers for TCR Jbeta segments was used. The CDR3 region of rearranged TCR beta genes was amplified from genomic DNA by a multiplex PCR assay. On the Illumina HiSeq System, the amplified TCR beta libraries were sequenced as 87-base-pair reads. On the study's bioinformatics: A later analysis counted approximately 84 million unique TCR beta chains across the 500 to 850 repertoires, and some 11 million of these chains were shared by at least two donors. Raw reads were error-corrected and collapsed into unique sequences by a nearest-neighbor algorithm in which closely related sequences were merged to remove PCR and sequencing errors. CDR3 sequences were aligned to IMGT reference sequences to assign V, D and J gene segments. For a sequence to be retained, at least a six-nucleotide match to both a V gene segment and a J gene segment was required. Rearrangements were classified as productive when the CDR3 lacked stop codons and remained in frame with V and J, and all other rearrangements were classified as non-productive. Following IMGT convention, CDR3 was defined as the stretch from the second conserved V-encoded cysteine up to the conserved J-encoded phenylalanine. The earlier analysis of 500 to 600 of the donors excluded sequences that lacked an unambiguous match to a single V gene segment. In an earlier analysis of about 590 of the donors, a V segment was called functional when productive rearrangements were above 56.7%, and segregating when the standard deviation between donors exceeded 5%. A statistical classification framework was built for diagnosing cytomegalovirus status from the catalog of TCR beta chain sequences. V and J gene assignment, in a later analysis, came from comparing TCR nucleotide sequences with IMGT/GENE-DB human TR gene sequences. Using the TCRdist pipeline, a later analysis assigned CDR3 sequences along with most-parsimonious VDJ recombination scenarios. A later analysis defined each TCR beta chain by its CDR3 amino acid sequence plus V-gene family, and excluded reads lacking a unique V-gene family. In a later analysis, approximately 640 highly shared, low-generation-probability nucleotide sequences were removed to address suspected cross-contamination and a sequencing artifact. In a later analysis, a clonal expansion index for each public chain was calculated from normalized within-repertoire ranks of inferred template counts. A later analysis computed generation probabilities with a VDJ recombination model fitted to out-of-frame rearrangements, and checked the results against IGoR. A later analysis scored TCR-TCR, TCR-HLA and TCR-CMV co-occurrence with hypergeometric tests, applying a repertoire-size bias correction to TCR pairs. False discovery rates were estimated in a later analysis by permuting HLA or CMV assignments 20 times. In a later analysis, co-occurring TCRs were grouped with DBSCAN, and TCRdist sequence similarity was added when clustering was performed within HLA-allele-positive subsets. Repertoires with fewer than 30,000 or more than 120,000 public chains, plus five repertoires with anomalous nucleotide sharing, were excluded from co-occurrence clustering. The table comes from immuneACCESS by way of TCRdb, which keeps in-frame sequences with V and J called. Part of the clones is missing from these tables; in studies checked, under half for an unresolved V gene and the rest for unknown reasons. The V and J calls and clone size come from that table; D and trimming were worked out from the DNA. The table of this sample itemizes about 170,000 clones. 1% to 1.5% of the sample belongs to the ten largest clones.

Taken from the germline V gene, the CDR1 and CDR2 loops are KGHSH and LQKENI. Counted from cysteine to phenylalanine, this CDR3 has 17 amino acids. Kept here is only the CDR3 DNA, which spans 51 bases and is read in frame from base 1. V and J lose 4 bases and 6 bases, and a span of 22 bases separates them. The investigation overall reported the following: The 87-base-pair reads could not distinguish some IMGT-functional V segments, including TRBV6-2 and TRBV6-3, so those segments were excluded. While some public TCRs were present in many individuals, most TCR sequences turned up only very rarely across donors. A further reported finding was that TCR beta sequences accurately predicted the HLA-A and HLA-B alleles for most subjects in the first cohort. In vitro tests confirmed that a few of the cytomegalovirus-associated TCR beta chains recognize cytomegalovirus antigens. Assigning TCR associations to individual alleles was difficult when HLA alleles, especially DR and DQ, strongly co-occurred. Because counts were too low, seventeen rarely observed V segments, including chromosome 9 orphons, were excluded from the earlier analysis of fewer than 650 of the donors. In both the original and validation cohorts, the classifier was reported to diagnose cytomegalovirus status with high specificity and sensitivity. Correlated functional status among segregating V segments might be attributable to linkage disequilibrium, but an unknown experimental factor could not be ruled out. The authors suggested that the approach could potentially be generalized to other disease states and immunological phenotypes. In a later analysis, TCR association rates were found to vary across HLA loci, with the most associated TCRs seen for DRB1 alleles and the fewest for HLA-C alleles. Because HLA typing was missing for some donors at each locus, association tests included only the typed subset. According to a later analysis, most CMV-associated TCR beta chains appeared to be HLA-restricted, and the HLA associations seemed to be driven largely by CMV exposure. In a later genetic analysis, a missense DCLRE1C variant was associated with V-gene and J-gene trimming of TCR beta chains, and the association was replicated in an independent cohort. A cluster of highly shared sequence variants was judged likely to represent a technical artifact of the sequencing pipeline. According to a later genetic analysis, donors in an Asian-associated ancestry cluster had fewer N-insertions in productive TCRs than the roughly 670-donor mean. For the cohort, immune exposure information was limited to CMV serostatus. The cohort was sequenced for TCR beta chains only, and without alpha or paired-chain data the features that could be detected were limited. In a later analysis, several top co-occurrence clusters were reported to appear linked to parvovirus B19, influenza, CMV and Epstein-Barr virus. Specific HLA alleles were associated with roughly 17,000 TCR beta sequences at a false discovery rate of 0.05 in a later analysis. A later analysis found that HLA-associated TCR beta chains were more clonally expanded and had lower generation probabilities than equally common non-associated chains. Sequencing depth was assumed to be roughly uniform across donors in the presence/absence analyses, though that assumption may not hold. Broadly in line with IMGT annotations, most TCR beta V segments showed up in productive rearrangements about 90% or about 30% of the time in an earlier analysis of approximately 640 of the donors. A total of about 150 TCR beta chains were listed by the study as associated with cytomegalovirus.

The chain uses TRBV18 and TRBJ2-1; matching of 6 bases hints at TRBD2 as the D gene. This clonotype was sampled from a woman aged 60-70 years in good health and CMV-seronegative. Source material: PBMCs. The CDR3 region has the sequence CASSRDFVHEGSNEQFF. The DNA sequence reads TGTGCCAGCTCACGGGACTTTGTCCATGAAGGGAGCAATGAGCAGTTCTTC.